This entry features one TCR beta chain sequence. This clonotype was seen a handful of times. Its antigen remains undetermined. Base qualities are not provided; no much larger clone lies one nucleotide away. This sample was sequenced with an Illumina HiSeq 1500. TCRdb reanalyzed the raw reads on its own, using fastp at Q25 for trimming and MiXCR for clone calling, and kept in-frame beta chains. Merged by CDR3 protein, the rows form single entries marked with the most common genes and DNA. The sample yields roughly 630,000 distinct CDR3 sequences; less than 25% were counted once. Less than 10% of the sample lies in the top ten. This entry comes from a study of T cell repertoires in cytomegalovirus infection (dated by TCRdb to about 2019). Notes on the research overall: Donor HLA type was relevant to the analysis, as public TCR beta signatures indicated carriage of CMV infection together with the matching HLA type. General study outcomes and caveats: In the ex vivo response, HLA-C-restricted CMV-specific TCR beta clonotypes were dominant, and in two of eight donors the single most frequent clonotype came from this HLA-C-restricted group. Cumulative frequency of public TCR beta family members discriminated carriers of CMV infection plus the relevant HLA type in this cohort and an independent roughly 340-donor cohort.

The CDR3 measures 15 amino acids from cysteine to phenylalanine. Of the read, only the CDR3 DNA is kept; its 45 bases are in frame from base 1. Via the germline V gene (reference sequence), CDR1 is DFQATT and CDR2 SNEGSKA. Clipping removes 3 bases from V and 2 bases from J, with 7 as the unmatched junction base count. Input material: CD8+ T cells from PBMCs. The chain links TRBV20-1 with TRBJ2-3, and 8 junctional nucleotides match TRBD1. The sequence was collected from a human donor in good health (CMV status not recorded). Some clones in this sample may be carry-over from other donors' samples. This receptor carries the CDR3 CSASRQGWVTDTQYF. The DNA reads TGCAGTGCTAGTAGACAGGGGTGGGTCACAGATACGCAGTATTTT.